The clone carrying this T cell receptor beta chain was recorded once. This sample is part of a study of blood T cell repertoires in COVID-19. Study-wide background: The United States, Italy and Spain supplied acute and convalescent COVID-19 samples. T cells, B-cell-depleted T cells, or PBMCs supplied cDNA or gDNA.

Using immunoSEQ multiplex PCR, the repertoire was profiled, and TCRdb retains in-frame clones only, with some absent. The sample yields about 78,000 clones, 60% to 80% seen once. Sequenced: peripheral blood. The TCR comes from a human donor in a cohort sampled during active COVID-19.

CDR3 loop: CASSTGQKANYGYTF. The DNA of the CDR3 is TGCGCCAGCAGCACAGGACAGAAAGCTAACTATGGCTACACCTTC. The chain couples TRBV5-1 to TRBJ1-2; possible D gene TRBD1, 6 bases. This CDR3 region has 15 residues. Per the germline V gene, CDR1 is SGHRS and CDR2 is YFSETQ. The V gene lost 4 bases and the J gene lost 0 bases, with 13 bases spanning the gap. The complete variable domain, with remaining parts taken from reference TRBV5-1 and TRBJ1-2, reads KAGVTQTPRYLIKTRGQQVTLSCSPISGHRSVSWYQQTPGQGLQFLFEYFSETQRNKGNFPGRFSGRQFSNSRSEMNVSTLELGDSALYLCASSTGQKANYGYTFGSGTRLTVV.